One and the same sample provided the 8 T cell receptor beta chains below, sequenced in a study of cytomegalovirus exposure and HLA in healthy donors. Amplification used 60 Vbeta primers and 13 Jbeta primers. Profiling relied on immunoSEQ multiplex PCR, and the TCRdb table lists in-frame clones only, not all of them. Counted here are roughly 140,000 clones, over 65% occurring once; the ten biggest clones make up under 2%. Sequencing used PBMCs. The receptors shown here come from a woman in her 30s in good health and CMV-seronegative.

The chain couples TRBV19 to TRBJ1-4, with a weak D call TRBD1 (5 bases). Germline loops: CDR1 LNHDA, CDR2 SQIVND (reference sequence). The CDR3 is 15 amino acids. V lost 7 bases and J lost 3, with 15 bases in between. The CDR3 bases are TGTGCCAGTACCCCAGACAGTCGGGCTAATGAAAAACTGTTTTTT. Its protein product is CASTPDSRANEKLFF.

The CDR3 nucleotides are TGTGCCAGCAGGCTACAGGGGACGGGGAATCAGCCCCAGCATTTT. Translating gives CASRLQGTGNQPQHF. The gene calls are TRBV7-8 and TRBJ1-5; 7 positions agree with TRBD1. Per the germline V gene, CDR1 is SGHVS and CDR2 is FQNEAQ. The CDR3 spans 15 residues. With V trimmed by 6 bases and J by 4 bases, 9 bases remained unmatched.

J is TRBJ2-7 and V is TRBV7-8, with TRBD1 as a possible D gene (6 bases). This CDR3 has 14 amino acids. V was pared by 1 base and J by 8 bases, with 15 bases between. CDR1 and CDR2 (germline): SGHVS, FQNEAQ. DNA of the CDR3: TGTGCCAGCAGCTTAGAGCGACAGGTCCTTAAGCAGTACTTC. It encodes CASSLERQVLKQYF.

The gene calls are TRBV5-8 and TRBJ1-5; perhaps TRBD1 as D (5 bases). Germline-derived CDR1 and CDR2 are SGHTS and YDEGEE. This CDR3 region has 15 residues. V was cut by 1 base and J by 0 bases, with 8 bases left in between. CDR3 loop: CASSLLQGSNQPQHF. The DNA for the CDR3 is TGTGCCAGCAGCTTGCTCCAGGGTAGCAATCAGCCCCAGCATTTT. Based on the CDR3 plus reference TRBV5-8 and TRBJ1-5, the full variable domain is EAGVTQSPTHLIKTRGQQATLRCSPISGHTSVYWYQQALGLGLQFLLWYDEGEERNRGNFPPRFSGRQFPNYSSELNVNALELEDSALYLCASSLLQGSNQPQHFGDGTRLSIL.

The CDR3 coding sequence is TGCGCCAGCAGCTTGGTTAGCGGGAGTCTCTACGAGCAGTACTTC. Amino acids: CASSLVSGSLYEQYF. J is TRBJ2-7 and V is TRBV5-1, with 9 bases that match TRBD2. The CDR3 is 15 amino acids. Germline V lookup: CDR1 SGHRS, CDR2 YFSETQ. The V gene end was trimmed by 0 bases and the J gene end by 3 bases; junction bases not matched to a gene: 4.

This chain connects TRBV27 to TRBJ2-3; 7 nucleotides agree with TRBD1. With 6 bases clipped from V and 5 bases from J, the junction kept 8 bases outside the gene matches. The CDR3 loop spans 14 amino acids. Germline values: CDR1 MNHEY, CDR2 SMNVEV (reference sequence). The CDR3 sequence is CASRDRALQDTQYF. The CDR3 nucleotides read TGTGCCAGCAGAGACAGGGCCCTGCAAGATACGCAGTATTTT.

V and J are TRBV6-4 and TRBJ2-1; 8 bases are a match to TRBD1. Germline-derived CDR1 and CDR2 are MRHNA and SNTAGT. The V and J ends lost 6 bases and 6 bases, in that order; junction bases with no gene match: 10. The CDR3 loop spans 15 amino acids. The CDR3 loop is CASRRGTGVGNEQFF. For the CDR3, the DNA is TGTGCCAGCAGACGAGGGACAGGTGTGGGCAATGAGCAGTTCTTC.

The chain couples TRBV2 to TRBJ1-2; perhaps TRBD1 as D (6 bases). The V gene's germline CDR1 is SNHLY and CDR2 FYNNEI. Trimming left V 7 bases short and J 6 bases short, with 18 bases between. The CDR3 length is 14 residues. The CDR3 sequence is CASTEQGHRNGYTF. DNA for the CDR3: TGTGCCAGCACGGAACAGGGTCATAGGAATGGCTACACCTTC.